This TCR beta chain was sequenced for a study of cytomegalovirus exposure and HLA in healthy donors. Primers: 60 Vbeta forward and 13 Jbeta reverse. The data were produced by immunoSEQ multiplex PCR, yet TCRdb's version contains in-frame clones alone and is incomplete. Here the sample spans 200,000 or so clones, 75% to 80% being singletons. Of note for this clone: Its antigen is unidentified.

V was clipped by 3 bases and J by 4 bases; unmatched bases: 8. CDR1 is LNHDA, CDR2 SQIVND, per germline (reference sequence). The CDR3 sequence is 15 residues long. Broader study findings: Cytomegalovirus association was assigned to about 150 TCR beta chains.

Sample: PBMCs. This clonotype was sampled from a woman in her thirties in good health and CMV-seropositive. The V and J genes are TRBV19 and TRBJ1-2; 7 nucleotides match TRBD1. CDR3 loop: CASSIVYRGLYGYTF. The CDR3 coding sequence is TGTGCCAGTAGTATTGTATACAGGGGCCTCTATGGCTACACCTTC.